The rows below give T cell receptor beta chains drawn from one sample of a study of memory CD4+ T cells and cytomegalovirus serostatus. Method: immunoSEQ multiplex PCR; TCRdb's copy keeps in-frame clones and lacks some. Counted here are under 80,000 clones, around 80% occurring once; the ten biggest clones make up just over 2.5%. Sequences were obtained from memory CD4+ T cells from blood. The origin of the receptors is an adult in good health and CMV-seropositive. The CDR3 runs from the conserved cysteine through the conserved F or W. Fields, in order: J gene, clone size, D gene, V gene, CDR3 protein, CDR3 DNA. A D gene is named only where the DNA matches it firmly. Clone size appears in some rows only: once, few, many, or a class for an expanded clone.

J: TRBJ1-1
size: -
D: -
V: TRBV6-1
CDR3: CASTQGGGLAEAFF
DNA: TGTGCCAGCACCCAAGGAGGAGGGTTAGCTGAAGCTTTCTTT

J: TRBJ1-2
size: -
D: -
V: TRBV29-1
CDR3: CSSLGDAGYTF
DNA: TGCAGCTCCTTAGGGGACGCTGGCTACACCTTC

J: TRBJ1-3
size: -
D: -
V: TRBV5-6
CDR3: CASSPLLGGNTIYF
DNA: TGTGCCAGCAGCCCCCTTCTTGGGGGAAACACCATATATTTT

J: TRBJ1-1
size: -
D: -
V: TRBV7-9
CDR3: CASSSQTRNTEAFF
DNA: TGTGCCAGCAGCTCACAAACACGAAACACTGAAGCTTTCTTT

J: TRBJ2-1
size: once
D: TRBD2
V: TRBV30
CDR3: CAWTNSGRVTYNEQFF
DNA: TGTGCCTGGACCAACAGCGGGAGAGTAACCTACAATGAGCAGTTCTTC

J: TRBJ1-2
size: few
D: -
V: TRBV10-3
CDR3: CAISEQPNYGYTF
DNA: TGTGCCATCAGTGAACAGCCTAACTATGGCTACACCTTC

J: TRBJ2-6
size: -
D: TRBD1
V: TRBV5-6
CDR3: CASSLVGTGTSGANVLTF
DNA: TGTGCCAGCAGCTTGGTGGGGACAGGGACCTCTGGGGCCAACGTCCTGACTTTC

J: TRBJ1-2
size: -
D: -
V: TRBV7-9
CDR3: CASSLVFSGNGYTF
DNA: TGTGCCAGCAGCTTAGTTTTCAGTGGGAATGGCTACACCTTC

J: TRBJ1-1
size: -
D: TRBD1
V: TRBV18
CDR3: CASSITGEPEAFF
DNA: TGTGCCAGCTCGATCACAGGGGAACCTGAAGCTTTCTTT

J: TRBJ1-5
size: -
D: -
V: TRBV10-2
CDR3: CATNKGGNQPQHF
DNA: TGCGCCACTAATAAAGGGGGCAATCAGCCCCAGCATTTT

J: TRBJ2-2
size: -
D: -
V: TRBV28
CDR3: CASSSWYRNTGELFF
DNA: TGTGCCAGCAGTTCGTGGTACAGGAACACCGGGGAGCTGTTTTTT

J: TRBJ2-5
size: few
D: TRBD1
V: TRBV25-1
CDR3: CASSPSSGQGETQYF
DNA: TGTGCCAGCAGCCCCTCCTCGGGACAGGGAGAGACCCAGTACTTC

J: TRBJ2-5
size: -
D: TRBD2
V: TRBV28
CDR3: CATSGGQETQYF
DNA: TGTGCCACTAGCGGGGGGCAAGAGACCCAGTACTTC

J: TRBJ2-1
size: -
D: TRBD2
V: TRBV15
CDR3: CATSRGLAEYNEQFF
DNA: TGTGCCACCAGCAGAGGACTAGCGGAGTACAATGAGCAGTTCTTC

J: TRBJ2-5
size: -
D: -
V: TRBV30
CDR3: CAWSILPGSNLGTQYF
DNA: TGTGCCTGGAGTATCCTACCGGGCTCAAATTTGGGGACCCAGTACTTC

J: TRBJ2-5
size: -
D: -
V: TRBV11-3
CDR3: CASSSYQETQYF
DNA: TGTGCCAGCAGCTCGTACCAAGAGACCCAGTACTTC

J: TRBJ2-7
size: -
D: TRBD2
V: TRBV27
CDR3: CASSPYEWGGLDEQYF
DNA: TGTGCCAGCAGTCCCTACGAATGGGGGGGACTCGACGAGCAGTACTTC

J: TRBJ1-3
size: few
D: TRBD1
V: TRBV7-2
CDR3: CASREDRTGNTIYF
DNA: TGTGCCAGCAGGGAGGACAGGACTGGAAACACCATATATTTT

J: TRBJ1-2
size: -
D: TRBD1
V: TRBV11-2
CDR3: CASSLGGQNYGYTF
DNA: TGTGCCAGCAGCTTAGGGGGACAGAACTATGGCTACACCTTC

J: TRBJ1-1
size: few
D: -
V: TRBV14
CDR3: CASSQAGGVRSEAFF
DNA: TGTGCCAGCAGCCAAGCGGGTGGGGTAAGGTCTGAAGCTTTCTTT

J: TRBJ2-3
size: -
D: -
V: TRBV28
CDR3: CASSLPQFTDTQYF
DNA: TGTGCCAGCAGTTTACCCCAGTTCACAGATACGCAGTATTTT

J: TRBJ1-6
size: few
D: -
V: TRBV6-1
CDR3: CASSGDNSPLHF
DNA: TGTGCCAGCAGTGGTGATAATTCACCCCTCCACTTT

J: TRBJ2-7
size: -
D: -
V: TRBV5-5
CDR3: CASRQVGGHEDF
DNA: TGTGCCAGCAGACAGGTAGGAGGTCATGAAGACTTC

J: TRBJ1-2
size: -
D: TRBD1
V: TRBV7-6
CDR3: CASSSGQGYGYTF
DNA: TGTGCCAGCAGCTCCGGACAGGGCTATGGCTACACCTTC

J: TRBJ1-1
size: -
D: -
V: TRBV19
CDR3: CASSPLVALNTEAFF
DNA: TGTGCCAGTAGTCCCCTTGTAGCCTTGAACACTGAAGCTTTCTTT

J: TRBJ1-1
size: -
D: TRBD1
V: TRBV28
CDR3: CASSSQKTGEEAFF
DNA: TGTGCCAGCAGTTCCCAAAAGACAGGGGAGGAAGCTTTCTTT

J: TRBJ2-2
size: -
D: TRBD2
V: TRBV4-1
CDR3: CASSQRLAGGHTGELFF
DNA: TGCGCCAGCAGCCAAAGACTAGCGGGGGGCCACACCGGGGAGCTGTTTTTT

J: TRBJ1-1
size: -
D: -
V: TRBV7-6
CDR3: CASSSTVGNTEAFF
DNA: TGTGCCAGCAGCTCCACAGTGGGGAACACTGAAGCTTTCTTT

J: TRBJ1-2
size: -
D: -
V: TRBV4-3
CDR3: CASNQVDSHGYTF
DNA: TGCGCCAGCAACCAAGTGGACAGTCATGGCTACACCTTC

J: TRBJ1-1
size: few
D: -
V: TRBV9
CDR3: CASSVEGLGGTEAFF
DNA: TGTGCCAGCAGCGTAGAAGGGCTGGGGGGAACTGAAGCTTTCTTT

J: TRBJ2-3
size: -
D: TRBD1
V: TRBV18
CDR3: CASSLGQDTDTQYF
DNA: TGTGCCAGCTCACTCGGACAGGACACAGATACGCAGTATTTT

J: TRBJ2-5
size: -
D: TRBD2
V: TRBV5-1
CDR3: CASAGGGGETQYF
DNA: TGCGCCAGCGCCGGCGGGGGAGGGGAGACCCAGTACTTC

J: TRBJ1-2
size: few
D: -
V: TRBV5-1
CDR3: CASNEQTRSDGYTF
DNA: TGCGCCAGCAATGAGCAGACCAGGAGTGATGGCTACACCTTC

J: TRBJ1-3
size: once
D: -
V: TRBV6-1
CDR3: CAAQGDAENTIYF
DNA: TGTGCCGCCCAGGGCGATGCGGAAAACACCATATATTTT

J: TRBJ1-4
size: -
D: TRBD1
V: TRBV7-2
CDR3: CASSPQQGAFEKLFF
DNA: TGTGCCAGCAGCCCCCAACAGGGGGCGTTTGAAAAACTGTTTTTT

J: TRBJ1-6
size: once
D: TRBD1
V: TRBV7-2
CDR3: CASSEDRGEDSPLHF
DNA: TGTGCCAGCAGCGAAGACAGGGGTGAGGATTCACCCCTCCACTTT

J: TRBJ2-7
size: -
D: -
V: TRBV4-2
CDR3: CASSQDLRVGEQYF
DNA: TGTGCCAGCAGCCAAGATCTCAGGGTCGGCGAGCAGTACTTC

J: TRBJ1-1
size: -
D: TRBD1
V: TRBV9
CDR3: CASSERTGIGTEAFF
DNA: TGTGCCAGCAGCGAACGGACAGGGATAGGCACTGAAGCTTTCTTT

J: TRBJ2-2
size: -
D: TRBD1
V: TRBV7-7
CDR3: CASSPGTANTGELFF
DNA: TGTGCCAGCAGCCCGGGGACAGCCAACACCGGGGAGCTGTTTTTT

J: TRBJ1-1
size: once
D: TRBD1
V: TRBV19
CDR3: CASSIPDRPKSAFF
DNA: TGTGCCAGTAGTATCCCGGACAGGCCTAAATCGGCTTTCTTT

J: TRBJ2-2
size: -
D: -
V: TRBV2
CDR3: CASSVIGGFSTGELFF
DNA: TGTGCCAGCAGTGTAATAGGGGGTTTTAGCACCGGGGAGCTGTTTTTT

J: TRBJ1-3
size: -
D: -
V: TRBV4-1
CDR3: CASSQGRGVSSGNTIYF
DNA: TGCGCCAGCAGCCAAGGACGCGGGGTGAGCTCTGGAAACACCATATATTTT

J: TRBJ1-1
size: few
D: -
V: TRBV18
CDR3: CASSGQSGKNTEAFF
DNA: TGTGCCAGCTCGGGCCAGTCAGGCAAGAACACTGAAGCTTTCTTT

J: TRBJ2-3
size: -
D: TRBD2
V: TRBV9
CDR3: CASSVAPSGAGGGDTQYF
DNA: TGTGCCAGCAGCGTAGCCCCCTCGGGAGCGGGGGGGGGAGATACGCAGTATTTT

J: TRBJ1-5
size: -
D: -
V: TRBV19
CDR3: CASSIRGSYLNQPQHF
DNA: TGTGCCAGTAGTATTCGCGGCAGCTACTTGAATCAGCCCCAGCATTTT

J: TRBJ2-5
size: -
D: -
V: TRBV5-6
CDR3: CASSLVGQETQYF
DNA: TGTGCCAGCAGCTTGGTGGGGCAAGAGACCCAGTACTTC

J: TRBJ1-2
size: -
D: TRBD1
V: TRBV5-4
CDR3: CASSHRDRGYGYTF
DNA: TGTGCCAGCAGCCACCGGGACAGGGGCTATGGCTACACCTTC

J: TRBJ1-5
size: few
D: -
V: TRBV7-9
CDR3: CASSSTANQPQHF
DNA: TGTGCCAGCAGCTCGACAGCTAATCAGCCCCAGCATTTT

J: TRBJ2-7
size: -
D: TRBD2
V: TRBV10-3
CDR3: CAISEPSGAAYEQYF
DNA: TGTGCCATCAGTGAACCTAGCGGGGCCGCGTACGAGCAGTACTTC

J: TRBJ1-2
size: -
D: -
V: TRBV19
CDR3: CASSGPQRGGYTF
DNA: TGTGCCAGTAGTGGACCCCAGAGGGGCGGCTACACCTTC

J: TRBJ1-1
size: -
D: -
V: TRBV28
CDR3: CAVRWTMNTEAFF
DNA: TGTGCCGTAAGGTGGACGATGAACACTGAAGCTTTCTTT

J: TRBJ2-3
size: -
D: TRBD2
V: TRBV20-1
CDR3: CSEGREDTQYF
DNA: TGCAGTGAGGGGAGGGAAGATACGCAGTATTTT

J: TRBJ2-3
size: -
D: TRBD2
V: TRBV5-6
CDR3: CASSSTGTSGGGATDTQYF
DNA: TGTGCCAGCAGCTCGACCGGGACTAGCGGAGGGGGTGCCACAGATACGCAGTATTTT

J: TRBJ1-1
size: -
D: -
V: TRBV6-6
CDR3: CASRTGWRTEAFF
DNA: TGTGCCAGCAGAACAGGGTGGAGGACTGAAGCTTTCTTT

J: TRBJ2-3
size: -
D: -
V: TRBV5-1
CDR3: CASSLGTGRDTQYF
DNA: TGCGCCAGCAGCTTGGGCACAGGGAGGGATACGCAGTATTTT